Each of the 21 T cell receptor beta chains below was sequenced from the same sample in a study of blood T cells in healthy people across ages. The use of a sample-barcoded 5' primer and a J-beta primer mix characterized a second PCR of about 7 to 12 cycles. Using its own MiXCR run on the 5' RACE reads, TCRdb lists one record per CDR3 protein. The data show around 1,700,000 distinct CDR3 sequences, approximately 30% seen once. The sample comprised blood. These receptors all come from a young woman in good health.

This clonotype occurred a few times. The chain employs TRBV9 and TRBJ1-6; D is undetermined. CDR1 is SGDLS and CDR2 is YYNGEE in the germline V gene. V lost 0 bases and J 10 bases, leaving 11 bases between the germline ends. The CDR3 is 14 amino acids. The CDR3 bases are TGTGCCAGCAGCGTAGCTTCATGGGCGTCACCCCTCCACTTT. As protein: CASSVASWASPLHF.

This clonotype was seen a few times. V is TRBV5-1 and J is TRBJ2-4, with D perhaps being TRBD1 or TRBD2 (6 bases each). The length of the CDR3 is 14 residues. Looked up from germline, CDR1 is SGHRS and CDR2 is YFSETQ. The V gene lost 2 bases and the J gene lost 8 bases, with 14 bases spanning the gap. CDR3 DNA: TGCGCCAGCAGCTTCTGGGGGGCAGGTGACATTCAGTACTTC. Protein product: CASSFWGAGDIQYF.

This clonotype came up once. The chain has TRBV7-3 and TRBJ2-1; weak D call: TRBD1 (5 bases). From germline, CDR1 is SGHTA and CDR2 FQGTGA. The V gene lost 5 bases and the J gene lost 10 bases, with 15 bases spanning the gap. The CDR3 is made up of 13 amino acids. The CDR3 sequence: CASSTQPDSEQFF. CDR3 DNA sequence: TGTGCCAGCAGCACACAGCCCGACAGCGAGCAGTTCTTC.

This chain joins TRBV6-1 and TRBJ1-5; 8 nucleotides align to TRBD1. After removal of 4 bases from V and 3 bases from J, the junction contained 11 bases not matched to a gene. CDR3 length equals 17 residues. From germline, CDR1 is MNHNS and CDR2 SASEGT. The CDR3: CASSGVLGTGYNQPQHF. The CDR3 nucleotides read TGTGCCAGCAGTGGGGTACTGGGGACAGGCTACAATCAGCCCCAGCATTTT.

The gene calls are TRBV13 and TRBJ1-2; D possibly corresponds to TRBD1 (6 bases). Per germline, CDR1 PRHDT and CDR2 FYEKMQ (reference sequence). The length of the CDR3 is 13 residues. The germline V and J ends were trimmed by 5 bases and 6 bases, with 13 bases remaining between them. For the CDR3, the DNA is TGTGCCAGCAGCCACGGGGCAGGGGATGGCTACACCTTC. This sequence encodes CASSHGAGDGYTF.

The CDR3 DNA follows: TGTGCCAGCAGCGGAAGGTGGACTAGCGGGGGCACAGATACGCAGTATTTT. It translates to CASSGRWTSGGTDTQYF. This rearrangement joins TRBV9 to TRBJ2-3; TRBD2 agrees at 12 bases. Germline V lookup: CDR1 SGDLS, CDR2 YYNGEE. The CDR3 is 17 residues long. Losses at the gene ends were 3 bases for V and 1 base for J; bases not matched to a gene: 6.

This clonotype has at least ten counts. This rearrangement joins TRBV20-1 to TRBJ2-1; tentative D call: TRBD2 (6 bases). This CDR3 is 14 amino acids long. The V and J ends lost 6 bases and 1 base respectively, with 13 bases between them. The germline CDR1 and CDR2 sequences are DFQATT and SNEGSKA (reference sequence). The CDR3 coding sequence is TGCAGTGCCCCCCTGGCGGGGTCCTACAATGAGCAGTTCTTC. It encodes CSAPLAGSYNEQFF.

The chain combines TRBV4-1 with TRBJ2-5; the match to TRBD2 covers 8 bases. Germline V gives CDR1 MGHRA, CDR2 YSYEKL. This CDR3 has 16 residues. V trimming: 1 base; J trimming: 2 bases; junction bases outside the gene matches: 6. The CDR3 coding sequence is TGCGCCAGCAGCCAAGCCGGGTCTAGCGGGCAAGAGACCCAGTACTTC. Its translation is CASSQAGSSGQETQYF.

This clonotype showed up just a few times. The chain is built from TRBV6-6 and TRBJ2-7; the D is unclear. From germline, CDR1 is MNHNY and CDR2 SVGAGI (reference sequence). Between the trimmed V and J ends, which lost 2 bases and 6 bases, there was a span of 17 bases. The CDR3 spans 15 residues. The CDR3 coding sequence is TGTGCCAGCAGTTACGGAGTCATCGGCGAAGGCGAGCAGTACTTC. Its protein product is CASSYGVIGEGEQYF.

This clonotype was observed a few times. The chain has TRBV5-1 and TRBJ2-3, with 9 bases that match TRBD1. The length of the CDR3 is 14 residues. Germline CDR1 is SGHRS and CDR2 is YFSETQ. The junction had 6 bases not matched to a gene; V was cut back by 4 bases and J by 6 bases. The CDR3 coding sequence is TGCGCCAGCAGCGGGGGACAGGGAATGGATACGCAGTATTTT. It is translated as CASSGGQGMDTQYF.

The gene calls are TRBV12-3 or TRBV12-4 and TRBJ2-3; a weak D match, TRBD2 (5 bases). This CDR3 is 14 amino acids long. The ends were cut back, 2 bases at V and 4 bases at J, with 10 bases in the middle. The CDR3: CASSLRAGSDTQYF. In DNA form, the CDR3 reads TGTGCCAGCAGTTTACGGGCGGGTTCAGATACGCAGTATTTT.

On this clonotype itself: One end of the junction does not line up with germline, which may come from a read error. This sequence joins TRBV4-3 and TRBJ2-2, with D hard to call. CDR3 length: 14 amino acids. Germline V CDR1 and CDR2: LGHNA, YSLEER. CDR3 nucleotide sequence: TGCGTCAGCAGCCAGGCGACCACCACCGGGGAGCTGTTTTTT. Translated: CVSSQATTTGELFF.

This clonotype was detected a few times. Here the CDR3 reads CASSEGGSGSDTQYF. CDR3 coding DNA: TGTGCCAGCAGTGAAGGGGGTTCGGGGTCAGATACGCAGTATTTT. V and J are TRBV6-1 and TRBJ2-3, with D perhaps matching TRBD2 (5 bases). Germline CDR1 reads MNHNS; CDR2 reads SASEGT. There are 15 residues in the CDR3. V was cut by 1 base and J by 4 bases, with 12 bases left in between.

V gene TRBV7-3 combines with J gene TRBJ1-1; a possible D gene is TRBD1 (5 bases). Germline V CDR1 and CDR2: SGHTA, FQGTGA. The CDR3 sequence is 14 residues long. Deletions cut 1 base from V and 6 bases from J, with 12 bases between. CDR3 nucleotide sequence: TGTGCCAGCAGCTTAAGGGACGGCAGATCTGAAGCTTTCTTT. Translated, it gives CASSLRDGRSEAFF.

This clonotype was observed many times. The J gene is TRBJ2-3, the V gene TRBV29-1; D remains ambiguous. Trimming took off 6 bases at V and 1 base at J, with 14 bases between the two ends. Germline loops: CDR1 SQVTM, CDR2 ANQGSEA. The CDR3 loop spans 14 amino acids. The CDR3 is CSVRLRPGTDTQYF. DNA of the CDR3: TGCAGCGTCCGGCTTCGACCGGGCACAGATACGCAGTATTTT.

The table lists this clonotype with many counts. This sequence joins TRBV20-1 and TRBJ2-7; D is possibly TRBD1 (5 bases). The germline V gene has CDR1 DFQATT and CDR2 SNEGSKA (reference sequence). Trimming took off 0 bases at V and 3 bases at J, with 24 bases between the two ends. The CDR3 totals 18 residues. The CDR3: CSARDPNKDNPLNYEQYF. The CDR3 nucleotides read TGCAGTGCTAGAGATCCCAATAAGGACAACCCTTTAAACTACGAGCAGTACTTC.

The rearrangement joins TRBV5-1 to TRBJ2-1; TRBD2 matches at 13 bases. CDR3 length equals 17 residues. Trimming cost V 4 bases and J 4 bases; bases outside gene matches: 8. CDR1 is SGHRS and CDR2 is YFSETQ in the germline V gene. The CDR3 DNA sequence: TGCGCCAGCAGCCCCCAACCGGGACTAGCGGGATACAATGAGCAGTTCTTC. Amino acids: CASSPQPGLAGYNEQFF.

This clonotype was seen at least ten times. J is TRBJ2-7 and V is TRBV25-1; TRBD1 matches at 7 bases. The V and J ends lost 7 bases and 2 bases, in that order; junction bases with no gene match: 2. The CDR3 has 12 residues. From germline, CDR1 is MGHDK and CDR2 SYGVNS. The CDR3 DNA reads TGTGCCAGCACCGGGACAGCCTACGAGCAGTACTTC. It specifies CASTGTAYEQYF.

This clonotype was observed many times. The J gene is TRBJ2-4, the V gene TRBV5-1; D unclear. Trimming took off 0 bases at V and 1 base at J, with 11 bases between the two ends. Germline V gene lookup returns CDR1 SGHRS and CDR2 YFSETQ. CDR3 length: 16 amino acids. CDR3 coding DNA: TGCGCCAGCAGCTTGGAACCAGTCGGGGCCAAAAACATTCAGTACTTC. This codes for CASSLEPVGAKNIQYF.

This clonotype was counted at least ten times. The CDR3 DNA sequence: TGTGCCAGCAGAGCTTTGGGCATTCAGTACTTC. Protein sequence: CASRALGIQYF. The chain employs TRBV12-3 or TRBV12-4 and TRBJ2-4; D gene ambiguous. The CDR3 totals 11 residues. V shed 6 bases and J shed 9 bases, with 9 bases lying between them.

In this sample, this clonotype turned up a few times. V is TRBV20-1 and J is TRBJ2-7; the D is unclear. Per germline, CDR1 DFQATT and CDR2 SNEGSKA (reference sequence). Trimming removed 2 bases at V and 7 bases at J, with 12 bases between. The CDR3 is made up of 12 amino acids. For the CDR3, the DNA is TGCAGTGCTAGAATTATCCTCTCGGAGCAGTACTTC. Amino acid sequence: CSARIILSEQYF.